This T cell receptor (beta chain) was identified in a study of blood T cell repertoires in COVID-19. Study overall: Samples representing acute and convalescent COVID-19 were sourced from the United States, Italy and Spain. Sample material is recorded as cDNA or gDNA derived from T cells, B-cell-depleted T cells, or PBMCs.

The CDR3 has 14 amino acids. Germline CDR1 and CDR2: SNHLY and FYNNEI. J lost 7 bases, V lost 6 bases, and 9 bases had no gene match. Methods used by the authors: Amplification of reference gene primers provided the estimated nucleated cell counts. Data came from immunoSEQ multiplex PCR; TCRdb stores just in-frame clones and leaves some out. V and J calls plus clone size are reproduced from that table; the DNA served to infer D and trimming. The sample includes around 180,000 clones, about 91% of them seen just once. This clone showed up just once. The rearrangement uses TRBV2 and TRBJ1-3; the match to TRBD1 covers 7 bases. The sample was peripheral blood. The receptor was isolated from a young woman with acute or convalescent COVID-19. The CDR3 DNA sequence: TGTGCCAGCAGGAGGGGCGACAGGGCCAACACCATATATTTT. This sequence encodes CASRRGDRANTIYF.